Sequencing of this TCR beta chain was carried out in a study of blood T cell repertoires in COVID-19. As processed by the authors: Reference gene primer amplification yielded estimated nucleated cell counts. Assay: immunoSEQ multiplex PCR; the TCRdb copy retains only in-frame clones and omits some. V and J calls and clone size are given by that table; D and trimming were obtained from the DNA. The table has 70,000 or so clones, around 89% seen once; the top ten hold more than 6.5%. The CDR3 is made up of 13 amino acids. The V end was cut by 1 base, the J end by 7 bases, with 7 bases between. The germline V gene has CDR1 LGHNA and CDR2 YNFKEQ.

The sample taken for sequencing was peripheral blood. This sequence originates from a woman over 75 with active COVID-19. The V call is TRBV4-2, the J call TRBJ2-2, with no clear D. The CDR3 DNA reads TGTGCCAGCAGCCAAGTGGGCGACGGGGAGCTGTTTTTT. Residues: CASSQVGDGELFF.